These 21 T cell receptor beta chains were sequenced from one sample in a study of blood T cells in healthy people across ages. For the second PCR, which ran for roughly 7 to 11 cycles, a sample-barcoded 5' primer and a J-beta primer mix were used. Each CDR3 protein gets one entry after TCRdb re-called the 5' RACE reads with MiXCR. This table has 550,000 to 750,000 distinct CDR3 sequences, 21% appearing once. The specimen sequenced was blood. Receptor source: a man in his 70s in good health.

This clonotype has only a few counts. V gene TRBV6-5 combines with J gene TRBJ1-5; D is uncertain. Trimming removed 6 bases at V and 2 bases at J, with 11 bases between. The CDR3 is made up of 14 amino acids. Per the germline V gene, CDR1 is MNHEY and CDR2 is SVGAGI. This CDR3 is CASRSPGGNQPQHF. CDR3 nucleotide sequence: TGTGCCAGCAGATCCCCCGGGGGCAATCAGCCCCAGCATTTT.

This rearrangement joins TRBV7-3 to TRBJ2-1; 10 bases are shared with TRBD1. CDR1 and CDR2 from the germline V gene are SGHTA and FQGTGA. V trimming: 6 bases; J trimming: 5 bases; junction bases outside the gene matches: 7. The CDR3 runs to 15 residues. CDR3 DNA: TGTGCCAGCAGATTGGGACAGGGGTTCAACAATGAGCAGTTCTTC. This sequence encodes CASRLGQGFNNEQFF.

This clonotype was seen only a few times. The chain joins TRBV2 to TRBJ1-1; D ambiguous. Germline CDR1 is SNHLY and CDR2 is FYNNEI. The germline V and J ends were trimmed by 7 bases and 2 bases, with 8 bases remaining between them. CDR3 size: 12 residues. CDR3 amino acids: CASKKDNTEAFF. CDR3 sequence (DNA): TGTGCCAGCAAAAAGGACAACACTGAAGCTTTCTTT.

This clonotype was picked up a small number of times. The J gene is TRBJ2-2, the V gene TRBV4-1; D remains ambiguous. The V end was cut by 1 base, the J end by 1 base, with 7 bases between. The CDR3 sequence is 15 residues long. Germline-derived CDR1 and CDR2 are MGHRA and YSYEKL. In nucleotides, the CDR3 is TGCGCCAGCAGCCAAGTGTCCGTGAACACCGGGGAGCTGTTTTTT. Translating it yields CASSQVSVNTGELFF.

This sequence joins TRBV5-1 and TRBJ2-7, with TRBD2 identical over 8 bases. The V segment lost 0 bases and the J segment 6 bases; nucleotides outside the gene matches: 8. This CDR3 region has 15 residues. The germline V gene encodes CDR1 SGHRS and CDR2 YFSETQ. CDR3: CASSLASLAGPEQYF. Here the CDR3 DNA reads TGCGCCAGCAGCTTGGCTTCCCTAGCGGGTCCCGAGCAGTACTTC.

This clonotype has a count of ten or more. The gene calls are TRBV20-1 and TRBJ2-1; 11 bases align to TRBD2. The trim removed 6 bases at V and 0 bases at J, leaving 4 bases unmatched. This CDR3 comprises 15 residues. From germline, CDR1 is DFQATT and CDR2 SNEGSKA (reference sequence). CDR3 region: CSARTSGPSYNEQFF. For the CDR3, the DNA is TGCAGTGCCAGGACTAGCGGGCCCTCCTACAATGAGCAGTTCTTC.

J is TRBJ2-5 and V is TRBV4-3, with no clear D. This CDR3 spans 15 amino acids. Germline CDR1 and CDR2: LGHNA and YSLEER. With 0 bases removed from V and 0 bases from J, the gap between germline ends came to 8 bases. The CDR3 is CASSQDRLYQETQYF. DNA of the CDR3: TGCGCCAGCAGCCAAGATAGGTTATACCAAGAGACCCAGTACTTC.

This clonotype was detected a few times. The chain uses TRBV6-6 and TRBJ1-2; no firm D call. Looked up from germline, CDR1 is MNHNY and CDR2 is SVGAGI (reference sequence). There are 13 residues in the CDR3. Between the trimmed V and J ends, which lost 6 bases and 6 bases, there was a span of 14 bases. In DNA form, the CDR3 reads TGTGCCAGCAGCCGAGATACAAGCAATGGCTACACCTTC. Its translation is CASSRDTSNGYTF.

This chain links TRBV7-2 with TRBJ2-2; the match to TRBD1 covers 8 bases. Germline V lookup: CDR1 SGHTA, CDR2 FQGNSA. The CDR3 sequence is 12 residues long. Trimming at V came to 3 bases and at J to 11 bases, leaving 2 bases not matched to a gene. The CDR3 DNA reads TGTGCCAGCAGCTTCGACAGGGGCGAGCTGTTTTTT. This sequence encodes CASSFDRGELFF.

The chain uses TRBV5-5 and TRBJ2-1; the match to TRBD2 covers 8 bases. Germline V gene data show CDR1 as SGHKS and CDR2 as YYEKEE (reference sequence). The ends lost 1 base at V and 2 bases at J; junction bases unmatched: 5. The CDR3 has 16 residues. CDR3 protein: CASSLNPGGTYNEQFF. Written as DNA, the CDR3 is TGTGCCAGCAGCTTGAATCCGGGAGGGACCTACAATGAGCAGTTCTTC.

In the case of this clonotype: One end of the junction fails to match germline, which may point to a read error. V gene TRBV2 combines with J gene TRBJ2-1, with D possibly matching TRBD1 (6 bases). CDR1 is SNHLY, CDR2 FYNNEI, per germline. This CDR3 comprises 13 residues. CDR3 in amino acids: CASSPDSYDEQFF. For the CDR3, the DNA is TGTGCCAGCAGTCCGGACAGCTACGATGAGCAGTTCTTC.

The chain has TRBV7-8 and TRBJ1-5; D is undetermined. There are 14 residues in the CDR3. Germline CDR1 and CDR2: SGHVS and FQNEAQ. Trimming pared 1 base from V and 3 bases from J, leaving 7 bases between. The DNA of the CDR3 is TGTGCCAGCAGCTTAGTGTCAGACAATCAGCCCCAGCATTTT. Amino acid sequence: CASSLVSDNQPQHF.

The V and J genes are TRBV19 and TRBJ1-2; 8 bases fit TRBD1. V gave up 4 bases and J gave up 5 bases; unmatched junction bases: 9. This CDR3 region has 15 residues. Germline assignment: CDR1 LNHDA and CDR2 SQIVND (reference sequence). CDR3 protein: CASSTPGRGQYGYTF. The CDR3 region has the DNA TGTGCCAGTAGTACGCCTGGCAGGGGGCAATATGGCTACACCTTC.

This clonotype came up a few times. The CDR3 spells CASSPRGLAGLADTQYF. The CDR3 DNA reads as TGTGCCAGCTCACCCCGGGGACTAGCGGGACTGGCAGATACGCAGTATTTT. The genes are TRBV18 and TRBJ2-3, with 13 bases matching TRBD2. Unmatched junction bases numbered 7, after V lost 3 bases and J lost 4 bases. Germline V gives CDR1 KGHSH, CDR2 LQKENI. This CDR3 is built from 17 residues. The variable domain in full, completed from reference TRBV18 and TRBJ2-3, reads NAGVMQNPRHLVRRRGQEARLRCSPMKGHSHVYWYRQLPEEGLKFMVYLQKENIIDESGMPKERFSAEFPKEGPSILRIQQVVRGDSAAYFCASSPRGLAGLADTQYFGPGTRLTVL.

This rearrangement joins TRBV20-1 to TRBJ2-1, with D hard to call. The CDR3 has 12 residues. Germline values: CDR1 DFQATT, CDR2 SNEGSKA (reference sequence). V lost 3 bases to trimming and J lost 8 bases, with 11 bases between them. The CDR3 nucleotides are TGCAGTGCTAGTGACTTTACAGATGAGCAGTTCTTC. Encoded protein: CSASDFTDEQFF.

The chain combines TRBV7-8 with TRBJ2-2; D is ambiguous. Trimming took 6 bases from V and 5 from J, leaving 10 bases between them. Germline V gives CDR1 SGHVS, CDR2 FQNEAQ. The CDR3 extends over 13 amino acids. CDR3 amino acids: CASRVSSTGELFF. CDR3 bases: TGTGCCAGCAGAGTAAGCAGTACCGGGGAGCTGTTTTTT. Together with reference TRBV7-8 and TRBJ2-2, the CDR3 gives the full variable domain: GAGVSQSPRYKVAKRGQDVALRCDPISGHVSLFWYQQALGQGPEFLTYFQNEAQLDKSGLPSDRFFAERPEGSVSTLKIQRTQQEDSAVYLCASRVSSTGELFFGEGSRLTVL.

This clonotype has only a few counts. A junction end diverges from the germline sequence, so it may reflect a read error. The V call is TRBV7-7, the J call TRBJ2-2, with TRBD2 matching over 10 bases. CDR1 SSHAT and CDR2 FNYEAQ come from the germline V gene (reference sequence). CDR3 length equals 16 residues. The CDR3 sequence: CASSTRLAGNTGELFF. The DNA for the CDR3 is TGTGCTAGCAGCACAAGACTAGCGGGGAACACCGGGGAGCTGTTTTTT.

The rearrangement joins TRBV6-5 to TRBJ2-7; TRBD2 matches 12 bases. Germline V gene sequence: CDR1 MNHEY, CDR2 SVGAGI. This CDR3 contains 15 residues. Unmatched junction bases numbered 8, after V lost 6 bases and J lost 5 bases. The CDR3 DNA is TGTGCCAGCAGACAAATCGGACTAGCGGGAAACGAGCAGTACTTC. Amino acid sequence: CASRQIGLAGNEQYF.

This clonotype appeared a few times. This chain uses TRBV7-9 with TRBJ2-4; 7 bases line up with TRBD2. Trimming at V came to 3 bases and at J to 3 bases, leaving 5 bases not matched to a gene. The CDR3 extends over 15 amino acids. Germline CDR1 reads SEHNR; CDR2 reads FQNEAQ (reference sequence). Written as DNA, the CDR3 is TGTGCCAGCAGCTTTACGGGAGGTGGCAAAAACATTCAGTACTTC. Translating it yields CASSFTGGGKNIQYF.

This chain uses TRBV12-5 with TRBJ2-1, with 10 positions matching TRBD1. Losses at the gene ends were 0 bases for V and 8 bases for J; bases not matched to a gene: 7. Germline CDR1 is LGHNT and CDR2 is FRNRAP. The CDR3 contains 16 residues. The CDR3 loop reads CASGLVRDRGAHEQFF. The CDR3 DNA sequence: TGTGCTAGTGGTTTGGTACGGGACAGGGGTGCACATGAGCAGTTCTTC.

This clonotype turned up a few times. CDR3 nucleotide sequence: TGCAGTGCTAGAGGGGACAGGGCCCCCGGGGAGCTGTTTTTT. It codes for CSARGDRAPGELFF. The chain employs TRBV20-1 and TRBJ2-2, with 9 bases aligning to TRBD1. V dropped 1 base and J dropped 6; count of bases not matched to a gene: 3. Germline V gene lookup returns CDR1 DFQATT and CDR2 SNEGSKA (reference sequence). The CDR3 runs to 14 residues.